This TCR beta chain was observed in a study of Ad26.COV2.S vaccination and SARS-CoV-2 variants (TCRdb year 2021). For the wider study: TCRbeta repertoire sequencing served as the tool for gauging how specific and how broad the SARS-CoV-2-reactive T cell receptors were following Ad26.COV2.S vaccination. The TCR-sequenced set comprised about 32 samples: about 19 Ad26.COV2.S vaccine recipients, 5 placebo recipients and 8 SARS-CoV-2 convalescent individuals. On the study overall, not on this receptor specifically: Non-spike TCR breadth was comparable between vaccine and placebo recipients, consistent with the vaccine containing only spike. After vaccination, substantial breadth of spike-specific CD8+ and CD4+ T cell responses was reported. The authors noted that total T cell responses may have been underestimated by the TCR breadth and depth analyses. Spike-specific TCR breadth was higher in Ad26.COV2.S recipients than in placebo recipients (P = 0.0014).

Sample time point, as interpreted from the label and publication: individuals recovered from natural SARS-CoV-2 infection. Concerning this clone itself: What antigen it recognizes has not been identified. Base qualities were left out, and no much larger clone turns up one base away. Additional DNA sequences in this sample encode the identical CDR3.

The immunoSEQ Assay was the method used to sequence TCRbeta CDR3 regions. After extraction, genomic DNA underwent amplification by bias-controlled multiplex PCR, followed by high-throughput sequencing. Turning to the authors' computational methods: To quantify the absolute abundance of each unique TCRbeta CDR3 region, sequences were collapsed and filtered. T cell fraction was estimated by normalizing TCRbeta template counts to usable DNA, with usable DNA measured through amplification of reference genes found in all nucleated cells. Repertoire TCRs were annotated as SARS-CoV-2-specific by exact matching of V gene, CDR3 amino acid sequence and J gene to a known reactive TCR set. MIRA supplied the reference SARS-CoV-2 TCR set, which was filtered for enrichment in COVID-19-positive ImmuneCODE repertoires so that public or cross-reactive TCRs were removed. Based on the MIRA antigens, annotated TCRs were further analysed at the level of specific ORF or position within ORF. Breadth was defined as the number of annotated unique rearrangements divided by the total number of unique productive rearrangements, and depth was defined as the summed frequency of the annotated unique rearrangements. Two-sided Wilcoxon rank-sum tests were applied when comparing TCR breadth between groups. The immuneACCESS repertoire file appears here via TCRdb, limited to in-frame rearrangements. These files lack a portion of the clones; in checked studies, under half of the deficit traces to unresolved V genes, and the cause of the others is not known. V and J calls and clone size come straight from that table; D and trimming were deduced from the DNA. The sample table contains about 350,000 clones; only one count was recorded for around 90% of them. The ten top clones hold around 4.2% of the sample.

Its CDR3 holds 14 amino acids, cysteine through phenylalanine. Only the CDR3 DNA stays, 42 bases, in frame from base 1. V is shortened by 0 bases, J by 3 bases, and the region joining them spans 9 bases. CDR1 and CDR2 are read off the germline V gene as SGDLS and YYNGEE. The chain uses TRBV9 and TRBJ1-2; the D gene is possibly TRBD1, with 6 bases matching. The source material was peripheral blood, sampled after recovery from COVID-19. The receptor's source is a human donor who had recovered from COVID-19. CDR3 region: CASSVGGADYGYTF. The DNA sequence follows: TGTGCCAGCAGCGTAGGGGGGGCTGACTATGGCTACACCTTC.